The clone carrying this T cell receptor beta chain was picked up a small number of times. The entry originates in a study of blood T cell repertoires in COVID-19. Study-level background: PBMCs, B-cell-depleted T cells, or T cells were the source of the cDNA or gDNA that made up the material.

This table comes from immunoSEQ multiplex PCR, and its TCRdb copy is limited to in-frame clones, with some not included. The sample holds around 200,000 clones, around 80% seen once. Per germline, CDR1 SGHAT and CDR2 FQNNGV. Trimming took 0 bases from V and 6 from J, leaving 9 bases between them. The CDR3 has 13 residues. The chain carries TRBV11-2 and TRBJ2-7; D uncertain. The receptor comes from a woman aged 80 or over with active or convalescent COVID-19. Source material: peripheral blood. The DNA of the CDR3 is TGTGCCAGCAGCTTAGATTATAGTGGCGAGCAGTACTTC. It encodes CASSLDYSGEQYF.